One and the same sample provided the 19 T cell receptor beta chains below, sequenced in a study of cytomegalovirus exposure and HLA in healthy donors. In the PCR, 60 Vbeta and 13 Jbeta primers were used. Method: immunoSEQ multiplex PCR; TCRdb's copy keeps in-frame clones and lacks some. Among 85,000 to 100,000 clones listed, approximately 80% were seen once. Sequencing input: PBMCs. Every receptor here comes from a woman in her fifties or sixties in good health and CMV-seronegative.

This chain uses TRBV7-8 with TRBJ2-7, with D uncertain. Trimming removed 4 bases at V and 2 bases at J, with 6 bases between. Germline CDR1 and CDR2: SGHVS and FQNEAQ. The CDR3 consists of 12 residues. CDR3 bases: TGTGCCAGCAGCTCCCCGGCCTACGAGCAGTACTTC. This codes for CASSSPAYEQYF.

The chain carries TRBV7-6 and TRBJ1-4; 12 positions match TRBD1. With 5 bases clipped from V and 8 bases from J, the junction kept 6 bases outside the gene matches. The CDR3 loop spans 15 amino acids. Germline V gene data show CDR1 as SGHVS and CDR2 as FNYEAQ. The CDR3 sequence: CASSPGQGANEKLFF. DNA of the CDR3: TGTGCCAGCAGCCCGGGACAGGGGGCGAACGAAAAACTGTTTTTT.

The chain carries TRBV9 and TRBJ2-3, with TRBD2 matching over 11 bases. This CDR3 has 16 residues. The junction had 5 bases not matched to a gene; V was cut back by 3 bases and J by 2 bases. Germline lookup yields CDR1 SGDLS and CDR2 YYNGEE. CDR3 sequence: CASSAGTSGFTDTQYF. The CDR3 DNA reads as TGTGCCAGCAGCGCCGGGACTAGCGGCTTCACAGATACGCAGTATTTT.

V and J are TRBV5-1 and TRBJ1-3; the match to TRBD1 covers 11 bases. The CDR3 length is 14 residues. The trim removed 4 bases at V and 8 bases at J, leaving 5 bases unmatched. Germline V lookup: CDR1 SGHRS, CDR2 YFSETQ. Written as DNA, the CDR3 is TGCGCCAGCAGCACCGGGACAGGGGGGTACACCATATATTTT. As protein: CASSTGTGGYTIYF.

V usage is TRBV11-3 and J usage is TRBJ2-3, with 8 nucleotides matching TRBD2. J lost 6 bases, V lost 0 bases, and 5 bases had no gene match. Germline V gene sequence: CDR1 SGHNT, CDR2 YENEEA. The CDR3 length is 15 residues. CDR3 sequence: CASSLDRTSLDTQYF. Written as DNA, the CDR3 is TGTGCCAGCAGCTTAGACCGGACTAGCTTGGATACGCAGTATTTT. Drawing the rest from reference TRBV11-3 and TRBJ2-3, the complete variable domain is EAGVVQSPRYKIIEKKQPVAFWCNPISGHNTLYWYLQNLGQGPELLIRYENEEAVDDSQLPKDRFSAERLKGVDSTLKIQPAELGDSAVYLCASSLDRTSLDTQYFGPGTRLTVL.

The rearrangement joins TRBV9 to TRBJ1-4, with D maybe TRBD1 (6 bases). There are 12 residues in the CDR3. Trimming left V 10 bases short and J 4 bases short, with 11 bases between. The V gene's germline CDR1 is SGDLS and CDR2 YYNGEE. For the CDR3, the DNA is TGTGCCTCAGGGGCCGGTAATGAAAAACTGTTTTTT. Amino acids: CASGAGNEKLFF.

The V and J genes are TRBV4-1 and TRBJ2-1, with TRBD2 identical over 13 bases. V lost 3 bases, J lost 8 bases, and 4 bases stayed unmatched. This CDR3 comprises 15 residues. CDR1 is MGHRA, CDR2 YSYEKL, per germline. CDR3 protein: CASSHTSGGADEQFF. In nucleotides, the CDR3 is TGCGCCAGCAGCCACACTAGCGGGGGGGCAGATGAGCAGTTCTTC.

The sample holds a few counts of this clone. The gene calls are TRBV19 and TRBJ1-1; 8 nucleotides align to TRBD1. Germline CDR1 and CDR2: LNHDA and SQIVND (reference sequence). V gave up 5 bases and J gave up 1 base; unmatched junction bases: 6. The CDR3 has 15 residues. The CDR3 DNA sequence: TGTGCCAGTAGTCAGGCCGGGACAGGGAACACTGAAGCTTTCTTT. It encodes CASSQAGTGNTEAFF.

The gene calls are TRBV11-3 and TRBJ2-3; 12 nucleotides match TRBD2. In germline, CDR1 is SGHNT, CDR2 YENEEA. Trimming at V came to 4 bases and at J to 5 bases, leaving 1 base not matched to a gene. The CDR3 covers 14 residues. The CDR3 sequence is CASSSGLAGDTQYF. The CDR3 nucleotides read TGTGCCAGCAGCTCGGGACTAGCGGGAGATACGCAGTATTTT.

The chain carries TRBV5-1 and TRBJ2-2, with 8 bases aligning to TRBD1. Germline-derived CDR1 and CDR2 are SGHRS and YFSETQ. The CDR3 totals 15 residues. The V segment lost 0 bases and the J segment 4 bases; nucleotides outside the gene matches: 2. In DNA, the CDR3 is TGCGCCAGCAGCTTGGGGACAGGGTTCACCGGGGAGCTGTTTTTT. Its protein product is CASSLGTGFTGELFF. Combining the CDR3 with reference TRBV5-1 and TRBJ2-2 gives the whole variable domain KAGVTQTPRYLIKTRGQQVTLSCSPISGHRSVSWYQQTPGQGLQFLFEYFSETQRNKGNFPGRFSGRQFSNSRSEMNVSTLELGDSALYLCASSLGTGFTGELFFGEGSRLTVL.

The chain has TRBV7-2 and TRBJ1-1; possibly TRBD1 for D (5 bases). The CDR3 has 15 amino acids. CDR1 is SGHTA and CDR2 is FQGNSA in the germline V gene. Between the trimmed V and J ends, which lost 1 base and 2 bases, there was a span of 11 bases. The CDR3 here is CASSLGQSLNTEAFF. CDR3 nucleotides: TGTGCCAGCAGCTTAGGACAGTCCCTAAACACTGAAGCTTTCTTT.

The chain uses TRBV10-3 and TRBJ2-7; D uncertain. The germline V gene encodes CDR1 ENHRY and CDR2 SYGVKD. V lost 3 bases and J lost 0, with 9 bases in between. This CDR3 spans 14 amino acids. CDR3 in DNA: TGTGCCATCAGTGAAGTCTACAGCTCCTACGAGCAGTACTTC. As protein: CAISEVYSSYEQYF.

The gene calls are TRBV7-2 and TRBJ2-3; TRBD2 might be the D (6 bases). The germline V and J ends were trimmed by 4 bases and 4 bases, with 12 bases remaining between them. Germline CDR1 SGHTA, CDR2 FQGNSA. CDR3 length: 14 amino acids. CDR3 bases: TGTGCCAGCAGCTCGCAAGGAGGGGCAGATACGCAGTATTTT. Translated: CASSSQGGADTQYF. Variable domain in full (rest from reference TRBV7-2 and TRBJ2-3): GAGVSQSPSNKVTEKGKDVELRCDPISGHTALYWYRQSLGQGLEFLIYFQGNSAPDKSGLPSDRFSAERTGGSVSTLTIQRTQQEDSAVYLCASSSQGGADTQYFGPGTRLTVL.

The chain carries TRBV2 and TRBJ2-1; 11 bases fit TRBD2. Germline V gene data show CDR1 as SNHLY and CDR2 as FYNNEI. The CDR3 runs 14 residues. With 4 bases clipped from V and 5 bases from J, the junction kept 1 base outside the gene matches. This CDR3 is CASSVAGGNNEQFF. The CDR3 coding sequence is TGTGCCAGCAGTGTAGCGGGGGGGAACAATGAGCAGTTCTTC. Full variable domain (outside the CDR3, taken from reference TRBV2 and TRBJ2-1): EPEVTQTPSHQVTQMGQEVILRCVPISNHLYFYWYRQILGQKVEFLVSFYNNEISEKSEIFDDQFSVERPDGSNFTLKIRSTKLEDSAMYFCASSVAGGNNEQFFGPGTRLTVL.

V and J are TRBV14 and TRBJ2-5, with 8 bases matching TRBD2. Germline CDR1 SGHDN, CDR2 FVKESK. V lost 5 bases and J lost 2; bases outside the gene matches: 10. There are 16 residues in the CDR3. CDR3 in DNA: TGTGCCAGCAGCTTACTAGCGGCAGGAGGGCAAGAGACCCAGTACTTC. This gives the protein CASSLLAAGGQETQYF.

The chain couples TRBV6-5 to TRBJ1-2; 7 bases agree with TRBD1. J was trimmed by 4 bases and V by 2 bases; bases with no gene match: 4. The CDR3 length is 14 residues. Germline values: CDR1 MNHEY, CDR2 SVGAGI. CDR3 sequence reads: CASSYVGQSYGYTF. For the CDR3, the DNA is TGTGCCAGCAGTTACGTGGGACAGAGCTATGGCTACACCTTC.

Only one count was recorded for this clone. This chain links TRBV6-5 with TRBJ1-1; TRBD1 is a possible D gene (6 bases). The CDR3 has 14 residues. Germline V CDR1 and CDR2: MNHEY, SVGAGI. V was trimmed by 6 bases and J by 0 bases, leaving 11 bases between them. For the CDR3, the DNA is TGTGCCAGCAGCATCGGACAGATGAACACTGAAGCTTTCTTT. Its translation is CASSIGQMNTEAFF.

The chain employs TRBV7-2 and TRBJ2-1, with 11 bases identical to TRBD2. V lost 2 bases to trimming and J lost 7 bases; unmatched junction nucleotides: 10. Per germline, CDR1 SGHTA and CDR2 FQGNSA. The CDR3 is 17 amino acids. CDR3 loop: CASSLRILAGVGNEQFF. CDR3 DNA sequence: TGTGCCAGCAGCTTAAGAATACTAGCGGGAGTCGGGAATGAGCAGTTCTTC.

The chain employs TRBV7-2 and TRBJ2-3, with D possibly being TRBD2 (6 bases). Trimming stripped 1 base from V and 5 bases from J, with 13 bases between. The CDR3 runs to 15 residues. The V gene's germline CDR1 is SGHTA and CDR2 FQGNSA. The CDR3 reads CASSLVVGTQDTQYF. As DNA, the CDR3 is TGTGCCAGCAGCTTAGTAGTAGGGACTCAAGATACGCAGTATTTT. Complete variable domain (other parts from reference TRBV7-2 and TRBJ2-3): GAGVSQSPSNKVTEKGKDVELRCDPISGHTALYWYRQSLGQGLEFLIYFQGNSAPDKSGLPSDRFSAERTGGSVSTLTIQRTQQEDSAVYLCASSLVVGTQDTQYFGPGTRLTVL.